Described below is a single T cell receptor (beta chain) sequence and its context. What it recognizes is unknown. The sample belongs to a study of PD-1 blockade in classical Hodgkin lymphoma. Per germline, CDR1 SGHRS and CDR2 YFSETQ. Trimming removed 1 base from V and 0 bases from J, with 11 bases in between. There are 16 residues in the CDR3. Whole-study findings and limits: Baseline diversity in complete responders resembled that of newly diagnosed patients. Possible causes of repertoire differences, disease activity or prior therapy, remain undefined. Diminished baseline TCR diversity has been reported in newly diagnosed patients relative to healthy donors.

Assay used: immunoSEQ multiplex PCR; TCRdb lists only in-frame clones, some missing. This table holds 64,000 or so clones, about 89% found once. Time point noted: cycle 4 day 1 (C4D1), after six to seven weeks of nivolumab. Patients all relapsed after autologous stem cell transplantation, and there was variation in brentuximab vedotin exposure. This receptor was obtained from a human donor with classical Hodgkin lymphoma. The sample was peripheral blood mononuclear cells (PBMCs), taken before the fourth cycle of nivolumab. The V call is TRBV5-1, the J call TRBJ1-3; the D gene is possibly TRBD1 (6 bases). The CDR3 here is CASSLTTGLSGNTIYF. The CDR3 region has the DNA TGCGCCAGCAGCTTGACAACAGGGCTCTCTGGAAACACCATATATTTT.